This TCR beta chain was recovered during a study of regulatory T cells in long-lasting Graves disease. TCR beta libraries were built with iRepertoire HTBI primers and Arm-PCR of CDR3 regions. TCRdb independently ran MiXCR on the multiplex PCR reads; one entry per CDR3 protein. The sample lists over 250,000 distinct CDR3 sequences, under 25% occurring once. This clonotype appeared a few times. Its specificity is not known. Time point: persistent/refractory GD, antithyroid drugs over 5 years with positive TRAb. PBMC RNA was the source of the TCR library. The ends were cut back, 7 bases at V and 3 bases at J, with 13 bases in the middle. There are 13 residues in the CDR3. Per the germline V gene, CDR1 is ENHRY and CDR2 is SYGVKD. Study results and caveats: Relative to new patients (roughly 970), persistent patients exhibited greater sharing of public clonotypes (approximately 3,000).

The chain recombines TRBV10-3 with TRBJ2-7; weak D call: TRBD1 (6 bases). The TCR sequence derives from a female donor with Graves disease. The sequencing used peripheral blood mononuclear cells (PBMCs), collected when the disease was refractory, from a patient treated with antithyroid drugs. The CDR3 here is CAITPGHLYEQYF. For the CDR3, the DNA is TGTGCCATCACTCCGGGACACCTCTACGAGCAGTACTTC.